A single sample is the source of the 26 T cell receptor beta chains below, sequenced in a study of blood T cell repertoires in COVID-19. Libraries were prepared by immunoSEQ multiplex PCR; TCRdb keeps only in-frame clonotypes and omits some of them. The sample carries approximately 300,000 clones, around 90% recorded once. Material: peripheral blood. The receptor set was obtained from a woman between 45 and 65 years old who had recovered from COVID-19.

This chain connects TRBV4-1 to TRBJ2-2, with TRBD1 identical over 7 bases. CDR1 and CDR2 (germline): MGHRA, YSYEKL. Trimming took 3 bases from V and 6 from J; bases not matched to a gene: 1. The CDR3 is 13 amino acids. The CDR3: CASSQQGAGELFF. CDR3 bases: TGCGCCAGCAGCCAGCAGGGGGCCGGGGAGCTGTTTTTT.

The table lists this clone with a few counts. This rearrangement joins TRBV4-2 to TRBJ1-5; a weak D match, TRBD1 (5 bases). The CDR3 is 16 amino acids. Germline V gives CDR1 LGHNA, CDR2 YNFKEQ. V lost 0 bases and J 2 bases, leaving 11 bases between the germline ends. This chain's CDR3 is CASSQEGGMGNQPQHF. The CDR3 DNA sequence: TGTGCCAGCAGCCAAGAGGGGGGGATGGGCAATCAGCCCCAGCATTTT.

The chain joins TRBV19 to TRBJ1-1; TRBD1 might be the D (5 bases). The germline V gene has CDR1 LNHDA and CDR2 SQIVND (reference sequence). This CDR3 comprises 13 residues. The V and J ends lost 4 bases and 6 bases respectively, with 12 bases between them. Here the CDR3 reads CASSTFTGAEAFF. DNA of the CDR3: TGTGCCAGTAGTACTTTTACGGGGGCTGAAGCTTTCTTT.

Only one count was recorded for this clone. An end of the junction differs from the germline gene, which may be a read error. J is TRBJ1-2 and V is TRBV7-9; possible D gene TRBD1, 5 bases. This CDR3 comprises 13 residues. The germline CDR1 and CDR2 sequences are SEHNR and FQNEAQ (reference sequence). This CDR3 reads CASSRAPTDSSGF. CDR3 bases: TGTGCCAGCAGTCGTGCTCCGACAGATTCATCAGGCTTC.

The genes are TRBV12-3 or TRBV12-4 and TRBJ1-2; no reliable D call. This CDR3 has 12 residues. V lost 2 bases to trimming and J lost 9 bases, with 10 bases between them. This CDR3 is CASSLRGWSYTF. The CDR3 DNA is TGTGCCAGCAGTTTACGGGGATGGAGCTACACCTTC.

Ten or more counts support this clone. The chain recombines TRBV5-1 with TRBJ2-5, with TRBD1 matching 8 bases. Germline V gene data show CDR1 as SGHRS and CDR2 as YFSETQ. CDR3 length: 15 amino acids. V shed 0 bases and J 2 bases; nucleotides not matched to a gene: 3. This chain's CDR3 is CASSLEGQAQETQYF. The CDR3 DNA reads TGCGCCAGCAGCTTGGAGGGACAGGCTCAAGAGACCCAGTACTTC.

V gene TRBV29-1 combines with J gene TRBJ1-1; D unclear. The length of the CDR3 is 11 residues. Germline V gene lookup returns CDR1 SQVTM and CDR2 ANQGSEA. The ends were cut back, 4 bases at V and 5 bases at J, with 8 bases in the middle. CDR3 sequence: CSVAGPTEAFF. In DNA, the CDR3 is TGCAGCGTTGCTGGGCCAACTGAAGCTTTCTTT. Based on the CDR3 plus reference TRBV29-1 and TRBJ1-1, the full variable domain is SAVISQKPSRDICQRGTSLTIQCQVDSQVTMMFWYRQQPGQSLTLIATANQGSEATYESGFVIDKFPISRPNLTFSTLTVSNMSPEDSSIYLCSVAGPTEAFFGQGTRLTVV.

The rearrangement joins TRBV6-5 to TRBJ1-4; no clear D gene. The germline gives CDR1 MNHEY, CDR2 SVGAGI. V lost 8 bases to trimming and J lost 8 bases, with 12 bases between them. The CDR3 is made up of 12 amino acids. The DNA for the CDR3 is TGTGCCAGCGCCCCACGAGGGGAAAAACTGTTTTTT. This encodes CASAPRGEKLFF.

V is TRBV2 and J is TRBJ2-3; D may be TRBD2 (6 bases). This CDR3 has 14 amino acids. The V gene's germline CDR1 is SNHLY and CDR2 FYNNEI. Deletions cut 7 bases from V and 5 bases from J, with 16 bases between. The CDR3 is CASTGPGGKDTQYF. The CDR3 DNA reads TGTGCCAGCACGGGGCCCGGGGGAAAAGATACGCAGTATTTT.

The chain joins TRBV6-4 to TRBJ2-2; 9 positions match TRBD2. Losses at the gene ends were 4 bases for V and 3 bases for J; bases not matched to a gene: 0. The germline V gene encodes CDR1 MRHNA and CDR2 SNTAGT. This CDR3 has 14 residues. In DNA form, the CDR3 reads TGTGCCAGCAGTGCTAGCGGGGACACCGGGGAGCTGTTTTTT. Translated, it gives CASSASGDTGELFF.

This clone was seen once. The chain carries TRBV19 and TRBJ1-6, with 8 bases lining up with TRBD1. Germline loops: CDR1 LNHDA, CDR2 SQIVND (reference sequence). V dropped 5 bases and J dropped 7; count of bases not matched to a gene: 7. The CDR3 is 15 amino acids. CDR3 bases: TGTGCCAGTAGTTTAAGACAGGGGTTGAATTCACCCCTCCACTTT. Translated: CASSLRQGLNSPLHF.

The CDR3 sequence: CASEQTGGYTGELFF. The CDR3 bases are TGTGCCAGCGAACAGACAGGGGGGTACACCGGGGAGCTGTTTTTT. The V and J genes are TRBV5-6 and TRBJ2-2, with 9 bases fitting TRBD1. CDR1 is SGHDT and CDR2 is YYEEEE in the germline V gene. CDR3 length: 15 amino acids. J gave up 3 bases and V 7 bases, and 7 bases lay outside the gene matches.

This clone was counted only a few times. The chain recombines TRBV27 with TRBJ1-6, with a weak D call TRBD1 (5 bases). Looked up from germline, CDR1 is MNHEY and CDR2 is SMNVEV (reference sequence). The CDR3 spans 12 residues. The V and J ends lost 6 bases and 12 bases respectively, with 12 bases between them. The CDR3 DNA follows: TGTGCCAGCAGCCGCCCCGGGGGACCCCTCCACTTT. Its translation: CASSRPGGPLHF.

The CDR3 is CASSLVGGSAYNEQFF. In DNA form, the CDR3 reads TGTGCCAGCAGTTTGGTCGGGGGGTCAGCCTACAATGAGCAGTTCTTC. The rearrangement joins TRBV28 to TRBJ2-1, with 7 positions matching TRBD2. Unmatched junction bases numbered 7, after V lost 3 bases and J lost 2 bases. The CDR3 is 16 amino acids. Germline V gene data show CDR1 as MDHEN and CDR2 as SYDVKM.

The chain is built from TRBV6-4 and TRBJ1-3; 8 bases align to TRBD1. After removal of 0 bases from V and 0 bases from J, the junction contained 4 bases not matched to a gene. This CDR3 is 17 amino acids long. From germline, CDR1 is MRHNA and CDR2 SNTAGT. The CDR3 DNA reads TGTGCCAGCAGTGACTCCTGGACAGGGTCCTCTGGAAACACCATATATTTT. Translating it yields CASSDSWTGSSGNTIYF.

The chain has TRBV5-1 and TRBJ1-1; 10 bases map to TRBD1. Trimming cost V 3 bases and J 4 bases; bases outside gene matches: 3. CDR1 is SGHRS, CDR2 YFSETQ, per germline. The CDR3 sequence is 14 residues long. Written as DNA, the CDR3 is TGCGCCAGCAGCTCAAGGACAGGGGGCACTGAAGCTTTCTTT. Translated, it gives CASSSRTGGTEAFF.

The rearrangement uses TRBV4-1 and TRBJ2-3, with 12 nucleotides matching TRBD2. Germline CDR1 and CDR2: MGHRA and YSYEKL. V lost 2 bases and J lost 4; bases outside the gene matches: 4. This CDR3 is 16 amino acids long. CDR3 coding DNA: TGCGCCAGCAGCCAACGGCCTAGCGGGGGGGCAGATACGCAGTATTTT. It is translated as CASSQRPSGGADTQYF.

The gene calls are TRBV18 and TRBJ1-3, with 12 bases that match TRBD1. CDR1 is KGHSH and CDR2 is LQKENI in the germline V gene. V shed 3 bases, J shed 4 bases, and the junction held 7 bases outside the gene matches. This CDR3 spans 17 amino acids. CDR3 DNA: TGTGCCAGCTCACCCACCTGGGACAGGGGGCACGGAAACACCATATATTTT. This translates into CASSPTWDRGHGNTIYF.

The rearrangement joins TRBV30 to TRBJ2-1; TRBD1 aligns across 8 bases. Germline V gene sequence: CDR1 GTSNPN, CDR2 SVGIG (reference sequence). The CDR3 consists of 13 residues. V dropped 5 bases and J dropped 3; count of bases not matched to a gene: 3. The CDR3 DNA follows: TGTGCCTGGGGACAGGGACACTACAATGAGCAGTTCTTC. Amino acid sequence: CAWGQGHYNEQFF.

This CDR3 is CASSDRGGTEAFF. The CDR3 DNA reads as TGTGCCAGCAGCGACAGGGGCGGTACTGAAGCTTTCTTT. This chain uses TRBV11-2 with TRBJ1-1; 8 nucleotides agree with TRBD1. CDR3 length: 13 amino acids. Per the germline V gene, CDR1 is SGHAT and CDR2 is FQNNGV. Trimming cost V 5 bases and J 5 bases; bases outside gene matches: 4.

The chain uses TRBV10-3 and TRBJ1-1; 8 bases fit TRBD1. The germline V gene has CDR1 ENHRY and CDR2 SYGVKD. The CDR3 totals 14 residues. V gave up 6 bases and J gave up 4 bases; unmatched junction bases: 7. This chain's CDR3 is CAISGQGLGTEAFF. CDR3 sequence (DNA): TGTGCCATCAGCGGACAGGGTTTGGGCACTGAAGCTTTCTTT.

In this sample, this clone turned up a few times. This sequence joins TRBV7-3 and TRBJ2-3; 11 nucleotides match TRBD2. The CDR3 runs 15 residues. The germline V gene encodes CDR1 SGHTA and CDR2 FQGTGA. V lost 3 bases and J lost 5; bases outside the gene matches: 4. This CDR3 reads CASSFSGTSGDTQYF. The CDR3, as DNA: TGTGCCAGCAGCTTCTCCGGGACTAGCGGAGATACGCAGTATTTT.

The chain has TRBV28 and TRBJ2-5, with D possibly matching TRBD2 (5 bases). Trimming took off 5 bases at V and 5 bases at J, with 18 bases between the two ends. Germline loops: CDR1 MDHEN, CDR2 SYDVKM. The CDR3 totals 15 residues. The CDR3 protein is CASSPSHRGRETQYF. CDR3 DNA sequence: TGTGCCAGCAGTCCCTCCCACCGGGGTAGGGAGACCCAGTACTTC.

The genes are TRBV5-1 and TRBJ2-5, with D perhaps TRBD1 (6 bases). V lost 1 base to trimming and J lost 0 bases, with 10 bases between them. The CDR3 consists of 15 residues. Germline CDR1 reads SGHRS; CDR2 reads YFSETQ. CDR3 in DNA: TGCGCCAGCAGCTTGTTGGGGGCGAACCAAGAGACCCAGTACTTC. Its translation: CASSLLGANQETQYF.

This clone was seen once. CDR3 amino acids: CASSPRQSPNNYGYTF. The CDR3 DNA follows: TGCGCCAGCAGCCCTCGACAGAGTCCTAATAACTATGGCTACACCTTC. The chain links TRBV5-1 to TRBJ1-2, with D perhaps TRBD1 (5 bases). The CDR3 spans 16 residues. CDR1 is SGHRS and CDR2 is YFSETQ in the germline V gene. The V and J ends lost 4 bases and 1 base respectively, with 17 bases between them.

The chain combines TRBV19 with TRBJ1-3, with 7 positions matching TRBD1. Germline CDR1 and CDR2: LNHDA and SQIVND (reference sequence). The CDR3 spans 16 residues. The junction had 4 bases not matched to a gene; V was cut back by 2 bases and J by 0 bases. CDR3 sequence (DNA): TGTGCCAGTAGTATACAGGACAGGTACTCTGGAAACACCATATATTTT. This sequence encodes CASSIQDRYSGNTIYF.